This entry lists 7 T cell receptor beta chains sequenced from one sample in a study of T cell responses to AZD1222 COVID-19 vaccine. Measured with immunoSEQ multiplex PCR; TCRdb has only the in-frame clones, and not every one. This table holds about 86,000 clones, 70% to 80% found once. The sequencing here drew on peripheral blood, taken on day 0 of AZD1222 vaccination. These receptor sequences come from an adult in good health.

The chain recombines TRBV6-6 with TRBJ1-1; no reliable D call. The CDR3 covers 13 residues. Trimming stripped 2 bases from V and 8 bases from J, with 12 bases between. The germline CDR1 and CDR2 sequences are MNHNY and SVGAGI (reference sequence). CDR3 region: CASSYTRPGEAFF. CDR3 in DNA: TGTGCCAGCAGTTACACCCGCCCCGGGGAAGCTTTCTTT.

The chain recombines TRBV18 with TRBJ2-1; 7 bases map to TRBD2. Germline CDR1 reads KGHSH; CDR2 reads LQKENI. The ends lost 2 bases at V and 3 bases at J; junction bases unmatched: 1. The CDR3 loop spans 14 amino acids. This CDR3 reads CASSPAGDYNEQFF. DNA for the CDR3: TGTGCCAGCTCACCAGCGGGAGACTACAATGAGCAGTTCTTC.

The chain recombines TRBV6-1 with TRBJ2-3; TRBD2 matches 7 bases. Germline values: CDR1 MNHNS, CDR2 SASEGT. J lost 0 bases, V lost 3 bases, and 6 bases had no gene match. The CDR3 runs to 16 residues. In nucleotides, the CDR3 is TGTGCCAGCAGTGACGCCGGGACTATAAGCACAGATACGCAGTATTTT. This codes for CASSDAGTISTDTQYF.

The gene calls are TRBV29-1 and TRBJ1-2, with TRBD1 identical over 9 bases. Germline-derived CDR1 and CDR2 are SQVTM and ANQGSEA. The CDR3 has 13 residues. V dropped 7 bases and J dropped 6; count of bases not matched to a gene: 9. CDR3 in amino acids: CSGRDRAGDGYTF. For the CDR3, the DNA is TGCAGCGGCCGGGACAGGGCAGGCGATGGCTACACCTTC.

The V call is TRBV5-1, the J call TRBJ1-1, with a weak D call TRBD1 (6 bases). Trimming cost V 0 bases and J 1 base, with 7 bases left between them. Germline V gene sequence: CDR1 SGHRS, CDR2 YFSETQ. The CDR3 sequence is 14 residues long. The CDR3 protein is CASSLARGNTEAFF. The CDR3 DNA follows: TGCGCCAGCAGCTTGGCCAGGGGGAACACTGAAGCTTTCTTT. The variable domain in full, with the rest retrieved from reference TRBV5-1 and TRBJ1-1, is KAGVTQTPRYLIKTRGQQVTLSCSPISGHRSVSWYQQTPGQGLQFLFEYFSETQRNKGNFPGRFSGRQFSNSRSEMNVSTLELGDSALYLCASSLARGNTEAFFGQGTRLTVV.

The chain links TRBV6-1 to TRBJ1-5; D call uncertain. The germline V and J ends were trimmed by 3 bases and 0 bases, with 15 bases remaining between them. CDR1 is MNHNS, CDR2 SASEGT, per germline. The CDR3 covers 17 residues. The chain's CDR3 is CASSEETIDHSNQPQHF. CDR3 nucleotide sequence: TGTGCCAGCAGTGAGGAGACAATAGACCATAGCAATCAGCCCCAGCATTTT.

The chain recombines TRBV24-1 with TRBJ2-2; TRBD1 matches 9 bases. Germline V CDR1 and CDR2: KGHDR, SFDVKD. The CDR3 is 17 residues long. Losses at the gene ends were 0 bases for V and 4 bases for J; bases not matched to a gene: 5. The CDR3: CATSDLTGGAITGELFF. As DNA, the CDR3 is TGTGCCACCAGTGATTTGACAGGGGGCGCAATCACCGGGGAGCTGTTTTTT.